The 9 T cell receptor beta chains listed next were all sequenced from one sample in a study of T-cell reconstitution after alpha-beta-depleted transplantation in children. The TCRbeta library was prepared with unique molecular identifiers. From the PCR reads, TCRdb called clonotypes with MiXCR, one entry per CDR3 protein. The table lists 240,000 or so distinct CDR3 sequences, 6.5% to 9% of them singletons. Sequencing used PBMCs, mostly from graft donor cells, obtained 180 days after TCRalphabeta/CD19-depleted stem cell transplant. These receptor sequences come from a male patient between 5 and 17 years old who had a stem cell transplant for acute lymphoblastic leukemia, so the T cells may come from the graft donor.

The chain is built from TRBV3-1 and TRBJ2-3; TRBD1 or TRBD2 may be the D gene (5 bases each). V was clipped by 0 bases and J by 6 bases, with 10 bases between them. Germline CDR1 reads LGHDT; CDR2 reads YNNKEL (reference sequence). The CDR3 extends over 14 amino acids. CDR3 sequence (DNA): TGTGCCAGCAGCCAAGAGGGACCCCGGGATACGCAGTATTTT. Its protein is CASSQEGPRDTQYF.

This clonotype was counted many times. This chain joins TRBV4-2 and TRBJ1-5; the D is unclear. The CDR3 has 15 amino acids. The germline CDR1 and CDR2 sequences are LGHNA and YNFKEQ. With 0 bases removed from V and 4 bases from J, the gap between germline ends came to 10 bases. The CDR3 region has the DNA TGTGCCAGCAGCCAAGATAGTAACAGAAATCAGCCCCAGCATTTT. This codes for CASSQDSNRNQPQHF.

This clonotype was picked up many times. CDR3: CASTYLFSSEQFF. The CDR3 DNA follows: TGTGCCAGCACCTACTTGTTTAGCAGTGAGCAGTTCTTC. V and J are TRBV12-3 or TRBV12-4 and TRBJ2-1; D gene unclear. The germline V and J ends were trimmed by 7 bases and 9 bases, with 16 bases remaining between them. The CDR3 runs 13 residues.

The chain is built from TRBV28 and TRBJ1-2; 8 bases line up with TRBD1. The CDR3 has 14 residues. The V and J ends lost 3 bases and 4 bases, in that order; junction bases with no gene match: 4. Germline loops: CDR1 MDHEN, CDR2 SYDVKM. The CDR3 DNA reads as TGTGCCAGCAGTTTGGTAACAGGGGGCTATGGCTACACCTTC. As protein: CASSLVTGGYGYTF.

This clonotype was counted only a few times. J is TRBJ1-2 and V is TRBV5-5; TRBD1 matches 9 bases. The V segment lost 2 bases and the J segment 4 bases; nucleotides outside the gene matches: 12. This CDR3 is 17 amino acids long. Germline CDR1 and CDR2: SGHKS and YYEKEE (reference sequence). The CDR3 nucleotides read TGTGCCAGCAGCTTCCTGACCGGGACAGGGTTTTTCTATGGCTACACCTTC. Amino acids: CASSFLTGTGFFYGYTF.

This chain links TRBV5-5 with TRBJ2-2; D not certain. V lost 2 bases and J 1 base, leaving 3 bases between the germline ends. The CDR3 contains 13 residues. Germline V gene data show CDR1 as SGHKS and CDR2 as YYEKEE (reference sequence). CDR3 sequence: CASSFGNTGELFF. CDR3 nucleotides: TGTGCCAGCAGCTTCGGGAACACCGGGGAGCTGTTTTTT.

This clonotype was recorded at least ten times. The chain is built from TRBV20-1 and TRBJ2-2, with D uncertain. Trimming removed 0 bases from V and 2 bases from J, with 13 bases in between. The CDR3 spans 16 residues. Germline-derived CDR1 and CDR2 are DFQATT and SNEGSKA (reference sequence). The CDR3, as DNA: TGCAGTGCTAGAGATCTATCGCCAACCAACACCGGGGAGCTGTTTTTT. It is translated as CSARDLSPTNTGELFF.

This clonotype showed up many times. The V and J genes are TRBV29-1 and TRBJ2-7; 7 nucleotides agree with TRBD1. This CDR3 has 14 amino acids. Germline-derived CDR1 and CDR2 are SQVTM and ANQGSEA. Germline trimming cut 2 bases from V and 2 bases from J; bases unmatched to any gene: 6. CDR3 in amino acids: CSVERDRPPYEQYF. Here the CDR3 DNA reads TGCAGCGTTGAAAGGGACAGACCCCCCTACGAGCAGTACTTC.

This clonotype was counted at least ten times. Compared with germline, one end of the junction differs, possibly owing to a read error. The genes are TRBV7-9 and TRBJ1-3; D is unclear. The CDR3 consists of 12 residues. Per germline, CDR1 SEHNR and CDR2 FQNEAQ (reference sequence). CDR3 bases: TGTGCCAGCAGCGTAGCTGGAAACACCATATATTTT. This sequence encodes CASSVAGNTIYF.